Given below is one T cell receptor beta chain in context. The antigen is undetermined. The junction differs from germline at one of its ends, possibly a read error. TCRdb called the reads again in MiXCR, with one record for every CDR3 protein. The sample has some 400,000 distinct CDR3 sequences; around 32% are singletons. The data originate from a study of T cell repertoires in cytomegalovirus infection. Study summary: Both CMV infection and a matching HLA type were indicated by public TCR beta signatures. General observations from the study: CMV-specific TCR beta clonotypes restricted by HLA-C were the ones dominating the ex vivo response. Of the TCR beta families, the public ones yielded a cumulative frequency that identified carriers of CMV plus the relevant HLA.

There are 15 residues in the CDR3. The germline V gene encodes CDR1 MNHNS and CDR2 SASEGT. The rearrangement joins TRBV6-1 to TRBJ1-6, with D tentatively TRBD1 (5 bases). This TCR was recovered from a human donor in good health (CMV status not recorded). Some clones in this sample may be carry-over from other donors' samples. Sequenced material: PBMCs. The CDR3 here is CASSRPGRNNSPLPF. The DNA of the CDR3 is TGTGCCAGCAGCCGACCGGGACGGAATAATTCACCCCTCCCCTTT.